The 23 T cell receptor beta chains in this list originate from one sample, sequenced in a study of T cells in Graves' hyperthyroidism and ophthalmopathy. The investigators amplified TCR beta CDR3 regions from RNA transcripts. The HTBI primer set drove a first-round RT-PCR of the TCR CDR3. Via MiXCR, TCRdb re-called the multiplex PCR reads, giving one row per CDR3 protein. The table records approximately 420,000 distinct CDR3 sequences, 15% of them present only once. Specimen: blood. The receptors stem from a woman aged 30 to 39 with Graves' hyperthyroidism.

J is TRBJ1-2 and V is TRBV7-9; a weak D match, TRBD1 (6 bases). The V and J ends lost 5 bases and 0 bases respectively, with 13 bases between them. CDR3 length equals 15 residues. CDR1 is SEHNR, CDR2 FQNEAQ, per germline (reference sequence). CDR3 in amino acids: CASSTGTPTNYGYTF. The CDR3 nucleotides read TGTGCCAGCAGCACCGGGACACCAACTAACTATGGCTACACCTTC.

The rearrangement joins TRBV6-1 to TRBJ1-1, with D unresolved. This CDR3 spans 15 amino acids. Trimming took 4 bases from V and 6 from J, leaving 18 bases between them. The germline CDR1 and CDR2 sequences are MNHNS and SASEGT. The CDR3 sequence: CASSGRILGIAEAFF. The CDR3 DNA is TGTGCCAGCAGTGGCCGGATTTTGGGGATCGCTGAAGCTTTCTTT.

Turning to this clonotype: A much larger clone is a single base away; this may be a read error. The rearrangement links TRBV11-2 to TRBJ1-1; D gene unclear. Germline V gene sequence: CDR1 SGHAT, CDR2 FQNNGV. This CDR3 region has 12 residues. V lost 1 base and J lost 7, with 7 bases in between. The CDR3 region is CASSLGASEAFF. CDR3 sequence (DNA): TGTGCCAGCAGCTTAGGGGCCAGTGAAGCTTTCTTT.

This clonotype showed up many times. Here the CDR3 reads CASSAVGQLSGNTIYF. Here the CDR3 DNA reads TGTGCCAGCAGCGCGGTGGGACAGCTCTCTGGAAACACCATATATTTT. The chain couples TRBV7-2 to TRBJ1-3; TRBD1 agrees at 7 bases. J lost 0 bases, V lost 5 bases, and 7 bases had no gene match. This CDR3 spans 16 amino acids. Germline values: CDR1 SGHTA, CDR2 FQGNSA.

At least ten counts were recorded for this clonotype. The rearrangement joins TRBV2 to TRBJ2-5, with 12 bases identical to TRBD2. The CDR3 runs to 15 residues. The trim removed 7 bases at V and 1 base at J, leaving 4 bases unmatched. Germline CDR1 SNHLY, CDR2 FYNNEI. The DNA of the CDR3 is TGTGCCAGCACTGGACTAGCGGGGATCCAAGAGACCCAGTACTTC. It specifies CASTGLAGIQETQYF.

This clonotype showed up many times. The chain has TRBV12-3 or TRBV12-4 and TRBJ2-2, with 7 positions matching TRBD2. The CDR3 loop spans 15 amino acids. The ends lost 4 bases at V and 4 bases at J; junction bases unmatched: 6. DNA of the CDR3: TGTGCCAGCAGTTCAGGACTAGGAGGCACCGGGGAGCTGTTTTTT. Protein product: CASSSGLGGTGELFF.

This sequence joins TRBV6-1 and TRBJ2-1; TRBD2 agrees at 10 bases. The germline CDR1 and CDR2 sequences are MNHNS and SASEGT. This CDR3 region has 14 residues. With 10 bases clipped from V and 6 bases from J, the junction kept 9 bases outside the gene matches. CDR3 nucleotide sequence: TGTGCCACCGAGACTAGCGGGCCCACCAATGAGCAGTTCTTC. This encodes CATETSGPTNEQFF.

The table lists this clonotype with a few counts. The V gene is TRBV19, the J gene TRBJ2-7, with 7 bases that match TRBD1. This CDR3 contains 14 residues. CDR1 is LNHDA, CDR2 SQIVND, per germline (reference sequence). The V segment lost 7 bases and the J segment 2 bases; nucleotides outside the gene matches: 8. The CDR3 is CASTKTGNAYEQYF. CDR3 sequence (DNA): TGTGCCAGTACGAAGACAGGGAATGCCTACGAGCAGTACTTC.

The table lists this clonotype with many counts. The chain has TRBV20-1 and TRBJ2-7, with 9 nucleotides matching TRBD2. CDR1 DFQATT and CDR2 SNEGSKA come from the germline V gene (reference sequence). The CDR3 is made up of 15 amino acids. Trimming cost V 4 bases and J 4 bases; bases outside gene matches: 11. CDR3 region: CSAMRLADELYEQYF. The DNA for the CDR3 is TGCAGTGCTATGAGACTAGCGGACGAATTATACGAGCAGTACTTC.

This clonotype occurred a few times. The rearrangement uses TRBV7-9 and TRBJ1-5; TRBD1 agrees at 7 bases. The CDR3 totals 16 residues. Trimming at V came to 5 bases and at J to 0 bases, leaving 7 bases not matched to a gene. Per germline, CDR1 SEHNR and CDR2 FQNEAQ (reference sequence). In DNA form, the CDR3 reads TGTGCCAGCAGCCTAGTCGGGGACAGTAGCAATCAGCCCCAGCATTTT. Protein product: CASSLVGDSSNQPQHF. Using reference TRBV7-9 and TRBJ1-5 for the parts outside the CDR3, the full variable domain is DTGVSQNPRHKITKRGQNVTFRCDPISEHNRLYWYRQTLGQGPEFLTYFQNEAQLEKSRLLSDRFSAERPKGSFSTLEIQRTEQGDSAMYLCASSLVGDSSNQPQHFGDGTRLSIL.

This CDR3 is CASSKQGFGELFF. CDR3 DNA sequence: TGTGCCAGCAGCAAACAGGGGTTCGGGGAGCTGTTTTTT. This chain uses TRBV11-3 with TRBJ2-2, with 7 bases matching TRBD1. V lost 5 bases and J lost 7; bases outside the gene matches: 4. Germline-derived CDR1 and CDR2 are SGHNT and YENEEA. The length of the CDR3 is 13 residues.

V gene TRBV6-1 combines with J gene TRBJ2-1, with D possibly called TRBD1 or TRBD2 (6 bases each). Germline V gives CDR1 MNHNS, CDR2 SASEGT. Trimming shortened V by 5 bases and J by 7 bases, and 15 bases separated the two germline ends. The CDR3 is 14 amino acids. The DNA of the CDR3 is TGTGCCAGCAGTCGACCGCGAGGGGGGAATGAGCAGTTCTTC. Protein: CASSRPRGGNEQFF.

There are a few counts of this clonotype. This sequence joins TRBV28 and TRBJ1-5, with 7 bases lining up with TRBD1. Losses at the gene ends were 4 bases for V and 1 base for J; bases not matched to a gene: 7. This CDR3 has 16 amino acids. CDR1 MDHEN and CDR2 SYDVKM come from the germline V gene. The CDR3 DNA is TGTGCCAGCAGTTCCCGACAGGGAACGAGCAATCAGCCCCAGCATTTT. Its translation is CASSSRQGTSNQPQHF.

This clonotype was counted at least ten times. The chain recombines TRBV30 with TRBJ2-7, with 13 bases aligning to TRBD2. Losses at the gene ends were 3 bases for V and 3 bases for J; bases not matched to a gene: 5. This CDR3 spans 15 amino acids. Per germline, CDR1 GTSNPN and CDR2 SVGIG (reference sequence). CDR3 DNA sequence: TGTGCCTGGAGCAAACGGACTAGCGGGAGCTACGAGCAGTACTTC. Translated, it gives CAWSKRTSGSYEQYF.

The V gene is TRBV24-1, the J gene TRBJ2-3, with D possibly being TRBD2 (6 bases). This CDR3 has 16 amino acids. V gave up 7 bases and J gave up 0 bases, with 16 bases separating them. CDR1 KGHDR and CDR2 SFDVKD come from the germline V gene. The CDR3 DNA is TGTGCCACCAGCGATACCGGGGGACCTAGCACAGATACGCAGTATTTT. Translating gives CATSDTGGPSTDTQYF.

This clonotype was found a few times. The chain uses TRBV29-1 and TRBJ2-1, with TRBD2 as a possible D gene (6 bases). Germline-derived CDR1 and CDR2 are SQVTM and ANQGSEA. The CDR3 sequence is 20 residues long. V gave up 0 bases and J gave up 0 bases, with 24 bases separating them. CDR3 sequence reads: CSVEDVRGRETPVSYNEQFF. CDR3 nucleotide sequence: TGCAGCGTTGAAGATGTGCGGGGCAGAGAAACGCCTGTCTCCTACAATGAGCAGTTCTTC.

This clonotype was picked up many times. This chain uses TRBV30 with TRBJ1-1; the D is unclear. Germline CDR1 reads GTSNPN; CDR2 reads SVGIG (reference sequence). This CDR3 contains 12 residues. The ends were cut back, 6 bases at V and 2 bases at J, with 10 bases in the middle. The CDR3 region is CACRKANTEAFF. In DNA form, the CDR3 reads TGTGCCTGTCGAAAAGCCAACACTGAAGCTTTCTTT.

This clonotype was observed a handful of times. V is TRBV7-6 and J is TRBJ2-1, with D possibly matching TRBD1 (5 bases). Trimming stripped 2 bases from V and 4 bases from J, with 15 bases between. The CDR3 runs to 16 residues. In germline, CDR1 is SGHVS, CDR2 FNYEAQ. The CDR3 sequence: CASSLYKGWGYNEQFF. DNA of the CDR3: TGTGCCAGCAGCTTATATAAGGGGTGGGGATACAATGAGCAGTTCTTC.

J is TRBJ2-5 and V is TRBV5-1; D is ambiguous. CDR1 SGHRS and CDR2 YFSETQ come from the germline V gene. The CDR3 covers 15 residues. V was trimmed by 4 bases and J by 1 base, leaving 14 bases between them. As DNA, the CDR3 is TGCGCCAGCAGCGCGATAGGCAGCTTCCAAGAGACCCAGTACTTC. This encodes CASSAIGSFQETQYF.

Only a few counts were recorded for this clonotype. This chain links TRBV19 with TRBJ1-1; no firm D call. There are 13 residues in the CDR3. Trimming pared 6 bases from V and 1 base from J, leaving 9 bases between. The germline CDR1 and CDR2 sequences are LNHDA and SQIVND (reference sequence). The CDR3 coding sequence is TGTGCCAGTAGCGACGACAAGAACACTGAAGCTTTCTTT. Translation gives CASSDDKNTEAFF.

In its sample, this clonotype was seen many times. The gene calls are TRBV18 and TRBJ1-1; D unresolved. Germline V lookup: CDR1 KGHSH, CDR2 LQKENI. Between the trimmed V and J ends, which lost 3 bases and 5 bases, there was a span of 16 bases. This CDR3 contains 15 residues. The CDR3: CASSPPNLDWTEAFF. For the CDR3, the DNA is TGTGCCAGCTCACCTCCTAACCTGGACTGGACTGAAGCTTTCTTT.

This clonotype was picked up many times. The rearrangement links TRBV27 to TRBJ2-7, with 11 bases lining up with TRBD2. Losses at the gene ends were 3 bases for V and 11 bases for J; bases not matched to a gene: 6. Germline V gene data show CDR1 as MNHEY and CDR2 as SMNVEV (reference sequence). The CDR3 length is 13 residues. For the CDR3, the DNA is TGTGCCAGCAGTTTGGGACTAGCGGAGAGGAAGTACTTC. Protein sequence: CASSLGLAERKYF.

This sequence joins TRBV24-1 and TRBJ2-3, with D unclear. The V and J ends lost 0 bases and 14 bases respectively, with 11 bases between them. Germline CDR1 reads KGHDR; CDR2 reads SFDVKD. There are 12 residues in the CDR3. CDR3 DNA sequence: TGTGCCACCAGTGATTTGTGGCCCCACAGGTATTTT. This codes for CATSDLWPHRYF.